This T cell receptor beta chain was recorded in a study of blood T cells in healthy people across ages. Study-wide findings and caveats: The long-lived group displayed more naive CD4+ cells, plus higher diversity, than the aged donors did. PBMCs left unsorted prevented a conclusive naive versus antigen-experienced comparison. Shifts in expanded clonotypes may have been confounded by donor CMV status, which was unknown.

Concerning this clonotype: What it binds is unknown.

The authors ran a second PCR of roughly 6 to 12 cycles using a sample-barcoded 5' primer and a J-beta primer mix. Via MiXCR, TCRdb re-called the 5' RACE reads, giving one row per CDR3 protein. Of 800,000 to 950,000 distinct CDR3 sequences detected, around 29% appear once; the ten largest clones hold more than 8.5%. This CDR3 contains 17 residues. Per germline, CDR1 SGHRS and CDR2 YFSETQ. V was clipped by 0 bases and J by 4 bases, with 16 bases between them. This sample was shared with a second study, whose subject was T cells of mothers and their children. That work adds: It was through the M1S primer of the second PCR that sample barcodes and 2-4 random nucleotides were added.

The receptor comes from a woman aged 40 to 50 in good health. The sample taken for sequencing was blood. The V and J genes are TRBV5-1 and TRBJ1-4, with a weak D call TRBD1 (5 bases). Here the CDR3 reads CASSLVQGLLGNEKLFF. For the CDR3, the DNA is TGCGCCAGCAGCTTGGTCCAGGGTCTATTGGGTAATGAAAAACTGTTTTTT.